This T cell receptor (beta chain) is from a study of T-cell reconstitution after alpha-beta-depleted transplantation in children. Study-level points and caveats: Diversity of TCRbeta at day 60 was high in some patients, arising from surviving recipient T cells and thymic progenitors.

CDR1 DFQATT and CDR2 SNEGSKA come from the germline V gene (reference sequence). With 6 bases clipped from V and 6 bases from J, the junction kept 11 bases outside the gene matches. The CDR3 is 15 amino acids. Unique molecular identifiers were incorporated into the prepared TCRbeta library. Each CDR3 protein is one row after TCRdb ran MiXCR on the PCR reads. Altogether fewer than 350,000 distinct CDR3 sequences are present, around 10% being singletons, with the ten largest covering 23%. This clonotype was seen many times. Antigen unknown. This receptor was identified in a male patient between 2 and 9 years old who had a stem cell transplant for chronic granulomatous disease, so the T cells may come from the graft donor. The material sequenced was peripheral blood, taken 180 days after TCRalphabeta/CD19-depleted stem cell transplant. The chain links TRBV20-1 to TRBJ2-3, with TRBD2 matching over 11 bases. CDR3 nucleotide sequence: TGCAGTGCAACGTTCCTAGCGGGGGGTGCGGATACGCAGTATTTT. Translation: CSATFLAGGADTQYF.